The 10 T cell receptor beta chains below come from one sample, sequenced in a study of cytomegalovirus exposure and HLA in healthy donors. The assay was immunoSEQ multiplex PCR, and TCRdb's table has in-frame clones only and misses some. The table records some 120,000 clones, around nine tenths of them present only once. The sequenced sample consisted of PBMCs. These TCRs come from a man in his thirties or forties in good health and CMV-seronegative.

This chain connects TRBV5-4 to TRBJ1-3, with D maybe TRBD1 (5 bases). The CDR3 has 15 residues. CDR1 SGHNT and CDR2 YYREEE come from the germline V gene (reference sequence). V shed 4 bases and J shed 4 bases, with 15 bases lying between them. CDR3 coding DNA: TGTGCCAGCAGCCTGGGTCGGGGGTCCGGAAACACCATATATTTT. Amino acid sequence: CASSLGRGSGNTIYF.

J is TRBJ2-7 and V is TRBV23-1, with TRBD2 as a possible D gene (7 bases). Being an ORF, TRBV23-1 has a function that is uncertain. This CDR3 is 16 amino acids long. The germline V and J ends were trimmed by 1 base and 6 bases, with 19 bases remaining between them. In nucleotides, the CDR3 is TGCGCCAGCAGTCAATACAGGGACTACCTGAGGTGCGAGCAGTACTTC. Its translation: CASSQYRDYLRCEQYF.

For the CDR3, the DNA is TGTGCCAGCAGCTCAGCCTACGAGCAGTACTTC. It yields the protein CASSSAYEQYF. This rearrangement joins TRBV7-6 to TRBJ2-7; D is ambiguous. The CDR3 has 11 amino acids. The V gene lost 4 bases and the J gene lost 2 bases, with 3 bases spanning the gap. CDR1 SGHVS and CDR2 FNYEAQ come from the germline V gene.

CDR3 residues: CASSAPGNLKKLFF. CDR3 nucleotides: TGTGCCAGCAGTGCCCCCGGGAATTTGAAAAAACTGTTTTTT. The rearrangement links TRBV25-1 to TRBJ1-4, with D unresolved. Germline CDR1 reads MGHDK; CDR2 reads SYGVNS. The CDR3 covers 14 residues. V gave up 4 bases and J gave up 9 bases, with 15 bases separating them.

This clone has only one observation. This sequence joins TRBV27 and TRBJ1-2, with 7 bases identical to TRBD1. The CDR3 extends over 13 amino acids. Unmatched junction bases numbered 10, after V lost 7 bases and J lost 8 bases. Germline V gene lookup returns CDR1 MNHEY and CDR2 SMNVEV (reference sequence). The CDR3 region is CASKLETGNGYTF. The CDR3 region has the DNA TGTGCCAGCAAACTGGAGACAGGGAACGGCTACACCTTC.

V and J are TRBV6-6 and TRBJ2-7; 10 bases match TRBD1. The CDR3 runs 12 residues. CDR1 and CDR2 from the germline V gene are MNHNY and SVGAGI (reference sequence). The J segment lost 6 bases and the V segment lost 9 bases, leaving 5 bases of the junction unmatched. The DNA for the CDR3 is TGTGCCAGTAGACAGGGGGCCTCCGAGCAGTACTTC. Translation: CASRQGASEQYF.

This chain uses TRBV18 with TRBJ1-5, with 9 bases that match TRBD1. V dropped 2 bases and J dropped 4; count of bases not matched to a gene: 0. Germline CDR1 is KGHSH and CDR2 is LQKENI. This CDR3 contains 14 residues. The DNA for the CDR3 is TGTGCCAGCTCACCAGGGACAGGGAATCAGCCCCAGCATTTT. Translated, it gives CASSPGTGNQPQHF.

The rearrangement links TRBV28 to TRBJ1-1; perhaps TRBD1 as D (5 bases). Germline V lookup: CDR1 MDHEN, CDR2 SYDVKM. This CDR3 is 12 amino acids long. Trimming pared 1 base from V and 11 bases from J, leaving 11 bases between. The CDR3 spells CASSLSGRDAFF. The CDR3 bases are TGTGCCAGCAGTTTATCGGGCAGGGATGCTTTCTTT.

The chain employs TRBV18 and TRBJ2-1; tentatively, D is TRBD1 (5 bases). The length of the CDR3 is 14 residues. Trimming removed 3 bases at V and 3 bases at J, with 9 bases between. In germline, CDR1 is KGHSH, CDR2 LQKENI. As DNA, the CDR3 is TGTGCCAGCTCACCCCCGGACAACTACAATGAGCAGTTCTTC. Translation gives CASSPPDNYNEQFF. The full variable domain, in which reference TRBV18 and TRBJ2-1 provide the parts outside the CDR3, is NAGVMQNPRHLVRRRGQEARLRCSPMKGHSHVYWYRQLPEEGLKFMVYLQKENIIDESGMPKERFSAEFPKEGPSILRIQQVVRGDSAAYFCASSPPDNYNEQFFGPGTRLTVL.

The CDR3 reads CASSRTGLGTEAFF. The CDR3 DNA is TGTGCCAGCAGTAGGACAGGGTTGGGCACTGAAGCTTTCTTT. The V gene is TRBV27, the J gene TRBJ1-1, with 8 bases fitting TRBD1. V was pared by 5 bases and J by 4 bases, with 6 bases of the junction left unmatched. The CDR3 has 14 residues. The V gene's germline CDR1 is MNHEY and CDR2 SMNVEV (reference sequence).